Here is one T cell receptor beta chain with its context. This record belongs to a study of shared clonotypes between healthy human individuals. The CDR3 runs to 17 residues. Germline-derived CDR1 and CDR2 are LNHNV and YYDKDF (reference sequence). Trimming removed 5 bases from V and 5 bases from J; junction bases left unmatched: 10. Here immunoSEQ multiplex PCR was the method, and the copy in TCRdb shows in-frame clones only, minus some. The data hold 500,000 or so clones, with roughly 95% observed a single time. The origin of this receptor is a woman in her 30s in good health. Sequenced sample: naive CD4+ T cells sorted from blood. The subset: CD45RA+ positively selected. The rearrangement joins TRBV15 to TRBJ2-5; 14 nucleotides line up with TRBD2. For the CDR3, the DNA is TGTGCCACCAGCCCTCCGGGACTAGCGGGAGAACATGAGACCCAGTACTTC. Encoded protein: CATSPPGLAGEHETQYF. The full variable domain, rest sourced from reference TRBV15 and TRBJ2-5, is DAMVIQNPRYQVTQFGKPVTLSCSQTLNHNVMYWYQQKSSQAPKLLFHYYDKDFNNEADTPDNFQSRRPNTSFCFLDIRSPGLGDTAMYLCATSPPGLAGEHETQYFGPGTRLLVL.